Shown below are 19 T cell receptor beta chains from a single sample sequenced in a study of technical replicates of blood from a few donors. TCRdb keeps only in-frame clones here, not all; method: immunoSEQ multiplex PCR. The sample contains roughly 90,000 clones, 92% of which appear only once. What was sequenced was T cells isolated from PBMCs. The receptors were sampled from a human donor in good health.

CDR3 loop: CASSYDAGGGYGYTF. The CDR3 coding sequence is TGTGCCAGCAGTTACGACGCAGGGGGAGGCTATGGCTACACCTTC. This chain connects TRBV6-5 to TRBJ1-2, with TRBD1 identical over 7 bases. Germline V gene lookup returns CDR1 MNHEY and CDR2 SVGAGI. The J segment lost 4 bases and the V segment lost 2 bases, leaving 7 bases of the junction unmatched. The CDR3 covers 15 residues.

V and J are TRBV27 and TRBJ2-3, with no clear D. Looked up from germline, CDR1 is MNHEY and CDR2 is SMNVEV (reference sequence). The length of the CDR3 is 12 residues. The V end lost 6 bases, the J end lost 6 bases, and 10 bases lay between the germline ends. The CDR3 DNA reads TGTGCCAGCAGGCCCAACGCGGATACGCAGTATTTT. It translates to CASRPNADTQYF.

The genes are TRBV28 and TRBJ2-7, with 10 bases aligning to TRBD2. CDR3 length equals 18 residues. V dropped 5 bases and J dropped 2; count of bases not matched to a gene: 15. The germline V gene encodes CDR1 MDHEN and CDR2 SYDVKM. The CDR3 loop reads CASSRQASGRLSPYEQYF. The DNA for the CDR3 is TGTGCCAGCAGTCGTCAGGCTAGCGGGAGACTATCGCCCTACGAGCAGTACTTC.

The CDR3 here is CASSQDLGRSLLYEQFF. The CDR3 DNA follows: TGCGCCAGCAGCCAAGATCTTGGGAGGTCCCTTCTTTATGAGCAGTTCTTC. The gene calls are TRBV4-1 and TRBJ2-1, with D possibly being TRBD2 (6 bases). From germline, CDR1 is MGHRA and CDR2 YSYEKL. This CDR3 contains 17 residues. V lost 0 bases and J 8 bases, leaving 20 bases between the germline ends.

V is TRBV28 and J is TRBJ2-7, with D possibly matching TRBD1 (5 bases). The CDR3 length is 14 residues. V was trimmed by 2 bases and J by 3 bases, leaving 11 bases between them. The V gene's germline CDR1 is MDHEN and CDR2 SYDVKM. CDR3 sequence (DNA): TGTGCCAGCAGTTTACCCCCTGACAGCTACGAGCAGTACTTC. It is translated as CASSLPPDSYEQYF.

The chain couples TRBV7-9 to TRBJ2-7; 8 positions agree with TRBD2. Germline trimming cut 5 bases from V and 3 bases from J; bases unmatched to any gene: 3. In germline, CDR1 is SEHNR, CDR2 FQNEAQ (reference sequence). The CDR3 has 13 amino acids. Here the CDR3 DNA reads TGTGCCAGCAGCCGGGGACTAGACTACGAGCAGTACTTC. It codes for CASSRGLDYEQYF.

J is TRBJ1-1 and V is TRBV30; the D is unclear. Trimming shortened V by 1 base and J by 1 base, and 4 bases separated the two germline ends. Germline CDR1 is GTSNPN and CDR2 is SVGIG (reference sequence). This CDR3 is 12 amino acids long. CDR3 nucleotide sequence: TGTGCCTGGAGTGGAGGGAACACTGAAGCTTTCTTT. It codes for CAWSGGNTEAFF.

The chain recombines TRBV5-6 with TRBJ2-5; tentative D call: TRBD2 (5 bases). V shed 0 bases and J shed 4 bases, with 10 bases lying between them. This CDR3 has 14 amino acids. Germline V CDR1 and CDR2: SGHDT, YYEEEE. The CDR3 DNA reads TGTGCCAGCAGCTTGGTTAGCGTAGGAGAGACCCAGTACTTC. The encoded protein is CASSLVSVGETQYF.

This clone was observed a few times. The V gene is TRBV27, the J gene TRBJ1-1, with a weak D call TRBD1 (5 bases). V lost 1 base and J lost 3, with 9 bases in between. The CDR3 extends over 14 amino acids. The V gene's germline CDR1 is MNHEY and CDR2 SMNVEV (reference sequence). The CDR3 spells CASSLLGEDTEAFF. CDR3 nucleotide sequence: TGTGCCAGCAGTTTATTAGGGGAGGACACTGAAGCTTTCTTT.

The count of this clone is one. This chain joins TRBV28 and TRBJ2-1; TRBD1 matches at 8 bases. Germline V gene sequence: CDR1 MDHEN, CDR2 SYDVKM. There are 15 residues in the CDR3. Trimming removed 2 bases from V and 7 bases from J; junction bases left unmatched: 7. The CDR3 spells CASSLHQGALNEQFF. In DNA, the CDR3 is TGTGCCAGCAGTTTACATCAGGGGGCGCTTAATGAGCAGTTCTTC.

This chain connects TRBV27 to TRBJ2-7; D possibly corresponds to TRBD2 (6 bases). This CDR3 is 17 amino acids long. CDR1 and CDR2 from the germline V gene are MNHEY and SMNVEV (reference sequence). V dropped 7 bases and J dropped 6 bases, with 28 bases sitting between them. CDR3 region: CASTLLERAPPPGEQYF. The CDR3 bases are TGTGCCAGCACCTTACTGGAGCGGGCCCCCCCGCCGGGCGAGCAGTACTTC.

The genes are TRBV5-5 and TRBJ1-6; a weak D match, TRBD1 (6 bases). Trimming took 5 bases from V and 2 from J, leaving 17 bases between them. The CDR3 totals 17 residues. Per the germline V gene, CDR1 is SGHKS and CDR2 is YYEKEE (reference sequence). This CDR3 reads CASRSNREAAYNSPLHF. The DNA of the CDR3 is TGTGCCAGCAGGTCAAACAGGGAAGCCGCCTATAATTCACCCCTCCACTTT. Using reference TRBV5-5 and TRBJ1-6 for the parts outside the CDR3, the full variable domain is DAGVTQSPTHLIKTRGQQVTLRCSPISGHKSVSWYQQVLGQGPQFIFQYYEKEERGRGNFPDRFSARQFPNYSSELNVNALLLGDSALYLCASRSNREAAYNSPLHFGNGTRLTVT.

The chain combines TRBV5-4 with TRBJ2-3, with TRBD2 matching over 9 bases. J lost 3 bases, V lost 0 bases, and 8 bases had no gene match. Germline V CDR1 and CDR2: SGHNT, YYREEE (reference sequence). This CDR3 spans 17 amino acids. Here the CDR3 DNA reads TGTGCCAGCAGCTTGGCGTCTAGCGGGGAAATAACAGATACGCAGTATTTT. Amino acids: CASSLASSGEITDTQYF.

This clone appeared a single time. The chain links TRBV4-1 to TRBJ2-7, with 7 bases aligning to TRBD2. The germline V gene has CDR1 MGHRA and CDR2 YSYEKL. V lost 1 base to trimming and J lost 1 base; unmatched junction nucleotides: 1. CDR3 length: 14 amino acids. This chain's CDR3 is CASSQGGGSYEQYF. The CDR3 DNA follows: TGCGCCAGCAGCCAAGGGGGGGGGTCCTACGAGCAGTACTTC.

The genes are TRBV5-4 and TRBJ1-4, with D unclear. The germline CDR1 and CDR2 sequences are SGHNT and YYREEE (reference sequence). The CDR3 runs 15 residues. Trimming cost V 2 bases and J 0 bases, with 8 bases left between them. The CDR3 is CASSFSHATNEKLFF. Written as DNA, the CDR3 is TGTGCCAGCAGCTTCTCACATGCAACTAATGAAAAACTGTTTTTT.

The chain carries TRBV28 and TRBJ2-7, with TRBD2 as a possible D gene (5 bases). Germline V gene sequence: CDR1 MDHEN, CDR2 SYDVKM. This CDR3 has 14 amino acids. V was shortened by 6 bases and J by 3 bases, with 15 bases between the two germline ends. The CDR3: CASSYTSGIYEQYF. In DNA form, the CDR3 reads TGTGCCAGCAGCTATACCTCGGGAATCTACGAGCAGTACTTC.

The chain joins TRBV6-4 to TRBJ2-1, with 10 bases aligning to TRBD2. CDR3 size: 15 residues. Trimming cost V 0 bases and J 6 bases; bases outside gene matches: 2. Germline V gene data show CDR1 as MRHNA and CDR2 as SNTAGT. The CDR3 sequence is CASSDSSGGANEQFF. In nucleotides, the CDR3 is TGTGCCAGCAGTGACTCGAGCGGGGGGGCCAATGAGCAGTTCTTC.

CDR3 coding DNA: TGTGCCAGTAGTATAAGGGGACTAGCGGGTGGAGCGAACACCGGGGAGCTGTTTTTT. Its protein product is CASSIRGLAGGANTGELFF. V usage is TRBV19 and J usage is TRBJ2-2; 12 positions agree with TRBD2. This CDR3 has 19 residues. Germline loops: CDR1 LNHDA, CDR2 SQIVND (reference sequence). The trim removed 2 bases at V and 0 bases at J, leaving 7 bases unmatched.

The V call is TRBV5-1, the J call TRBJ2-3; D is uncertain. Germline values: CDR1 SGHRS, CDR2 YFSETQ. The CDR3 sequence is 12 residues long. Trimming removed 7 bases from V and 1 base from J, with 7 bases in between. The CDR3 spells CASRLGTDTQYF. As DNA, the CDR3 is TGCGCCAGCCGACTGGGCACAGATACGCAGTATTTT.